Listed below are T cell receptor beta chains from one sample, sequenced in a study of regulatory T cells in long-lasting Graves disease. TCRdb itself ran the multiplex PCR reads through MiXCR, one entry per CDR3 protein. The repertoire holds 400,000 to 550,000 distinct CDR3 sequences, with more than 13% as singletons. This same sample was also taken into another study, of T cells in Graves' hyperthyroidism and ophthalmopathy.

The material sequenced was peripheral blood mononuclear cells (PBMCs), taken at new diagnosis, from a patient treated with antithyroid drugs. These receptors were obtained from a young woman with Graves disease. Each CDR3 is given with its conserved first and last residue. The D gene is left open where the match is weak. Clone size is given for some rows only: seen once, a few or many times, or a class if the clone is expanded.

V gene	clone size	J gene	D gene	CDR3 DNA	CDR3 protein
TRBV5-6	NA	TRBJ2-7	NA	TGTGCCAGCAGCTTGGAGGGCTCCCACGAGCAGTACTTC	CASSLEGSHEQYF
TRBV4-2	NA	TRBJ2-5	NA	TGTGCCAGCAGCCAAGATCTAGCGAAAGAGACCCAGTACTTC	CASSQDLAKETQYF
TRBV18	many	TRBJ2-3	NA	TGTGCCAGCTCACTGGAGAATTTGGCAGATACGCAGTATTTT	CASSLENLADTQYF
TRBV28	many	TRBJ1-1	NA	TGTGCCAGCAGCTTAACCGATAACACTGAAGCTTTCTTT	CASSLTDNTEAFF
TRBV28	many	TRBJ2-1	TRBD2	TGTGCCAGCAGTTTAGTAGCGGGAGCCCATGAGCAGTTCTTC	CASSLVAGAHEQFF
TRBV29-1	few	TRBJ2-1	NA	TGCAGCGTCGGCTCTAGCGAGCAGTTCTTC	CSVGSSEQFF
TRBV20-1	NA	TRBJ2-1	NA	TGCAGTGCTAGTTGGTTTGGCGGGACCTACAATGAGCAGTTCTTC	CSASWFGGTYNEQFF
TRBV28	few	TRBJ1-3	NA	TGTGCCAGCAGTTCACAGGGCATCACAGACACCATATATTTT	CASSSQGITDTIYF
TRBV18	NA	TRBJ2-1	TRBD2	TGTGCCAGCTCATCTATAGCGGGAGGGCCCGGGTCCTACGAGCAGTTCTTC	CASSSIAGGPGSYEQFF
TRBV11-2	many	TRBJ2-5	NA	TGTGCCAGCAGCCAGCCCCAAGAGACCCAGTACTTC	CASSQPQETQYF
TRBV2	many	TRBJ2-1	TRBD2	TGTGCCAGCAGGGCGGGAGCAGAGCAGTTCTTC	CASRAGAEQFF